These 30 T cell receptor beta chains were sequenced from one sample in a study of blood T cell repertoires in COVID-19. TCRdb keeps only in-frame clones here, not all; method: immunoSEQ multiplex PCR. The data hold more than 110,000 clones, with around 83% observed a single time. Input material: peripheral blood. These receptors came from a woman over 75 with acute or convalescent COVID-19.

The chain uses TRBV27 and TRBJ1-4; D possibly corresponds to TRBD1 (6 bases). CDR1 is MNHEY, CDR2 SMNVEV, per germline (reference sequence). The CDR3 totals 15 residues. V was shortened by 3 bases and J by 8 bases, with 16 bases between the two germline ends. The CDR3 region is CASSLKRLRGEKLFF. The DNA of the CDR3 is TGTGCCAGCAGTTTGAAACGACTGAGGGGGGAAAAACTGTTTTTT.

The rearrangement joins TRBV6-5 to TRBJ1-1; no firm D call. Germline V CDR1 and CDR2: MNHEY, SVGAGI. CDR3 length: 15 residues. The V and J ends lost 5 bases and 5 bases respectively, with 18 bases between them. CDR3 amino acids: CASSTGILRVTEAFF. The CDR3 DNA is TGTGCCAGCAGTACCGGGATCCTGAGGGTGACTGAAGCTTTCTTT.

This clone was detected many times. This chain connects TRBV2 to TRBJ1-3, with D unclear. Germline CDR1 reads SNHLY; CDR2 reads FYNNEI. This CDR3 region has 13 residues. Trimming pared 5 bases from V and 7 bases from J, leaving 12 bases between. In DNA, the CDR3 is TGTGCCAGCAGTATCCATCAGGTTAACACCATATATTTT. As protein: CASSIHQVNTIYF.

The V and J genes are TRBV5-1 and TRBJ2-3; maybe TRBD2 (6 bases). There are 15 residues in the CDR3. CDR1 and CDR2 from the germline V gene are SGHRS and YFSETQ. V lost 2 bases and J 2 bases, leaving 12 bases between the germline ends. The CDR3 coding sequence is TGCGCCAGCAGCTTCGAGACTAGAAACACAGATACGCAGTATTTT. Residues: CASSFETRNTDTQYF. Filled out from reference TRBV5-1 and TRBJ2-3, the complete variable domain reads KAGVTQTPRYLIKTRGQQVTLSCSPISGHRSVSWYQQTPGQGLQFLFEYFSETQRNKGNFPGRFSGRQFSNSRSEMNVSTLELGDSALYLCASSFETRNTDTQYFGPGTRLTVL.

The gene calls are TRBV28 and TRBJ1-3; 11 bases map to TRBD1. The CDR3 length is 14 residues. Germline V CDR1 and CDR2: MDHEN, SYDVKM. The trim removed 7 bases at V and 6 bases at J, leaving 5 bases unmatched. The CDR3 nucleotides read TGTGCCAGCAACCGAGGACAGGGGGCAAACACCATATATTTT. Translation gives CASNRGQGANTIYF.

The chain uses TRBV5-1 and TRBJ2-1; TRBD2 might be the D (6 bases). The CDR3 contains 15 residues. Trimming removed 5 bases at V and 1 base at J, with 13 bases between. Per germline, CDR1 SGHRS and CDR2 YFSETQ. CDR3 DNA: TGCGCCAGCAGACAAGGGACTTATTCCTACAATGAGCAGTTCTTC. It yields the protein CASRQGTYSYNEQFF.

This chain links TRBV7-2 with TRBJ2-3; 7 bases align to TRBD1. V lost 0 bases, J lost 3 bases, and 6 bases stayed unmatched. The CDR3 totals 16 residues. Germline V gene lookup returns CDR1 SGHTA and CDR2 FQGNSA. CDR3 nucleotides: TGTGCCAGCAGCTTAGCAGGGGGCGGTAGGACAGATACGCAGTATTTT. Its protein product is CASSLAGGGRTDTQYF.

V is TRBV2 and J is TRBJ2-7; D remains ambiguous. With 7 bases removed from V and 2 bases from J, the gap between germline ends came to 12 bases. CDR3 length equals 13 residues. CDR1 is SNHLY and CDR2 is FYNNEI in the germline V gene. CDR3 sequence reads: CASKKDTTYEQYF. DNA of the CDR3: TGTGCCAGCAAAAAAGACACGACCTACGAGCAGTACTTC.

V and J are TRBV27 and TRBJ2-5; TRBD2 might be the D (6 bases). The length of the CDR3 is 16 residues. CDR1 is MNHEY, CDR2 SMNVEV, per germline (reference sequence). Trimming left V 3 bases short and J 5 bases short, with 19 bases between. The CDR3 DNA reads as TGTGCCAGCAGTTTTTCCGCGGGGTCCTTGTTGGAGACCCAGTACTTC. Its protein product is CASSFSAGSLLETQYF.

CDR3 in amino acids: CAWRGQIPNYGYTF. Written as DNA, the CDR3 is TGTGCCTGGAGGGGACAGATTCCTAACTATGGCTACACCTTC. The V and J genes are TRBV30 and TRBJ1-2; 7 nucleotides match TRBD1. The germline gives CDR1 GTSNPN, CDR2 SVGIG (reference sequence). The CDR3 consists of 14 residues. Unmatched junction bases numbered 4, after V lost 3 bases and J lost 0 bases.

This chain links TRBV19 with TRBJ1-5; no clear D gene. Trimming stripped 10 bases from V and 5 bases from J, with 15 bases between. Germline V CDR1 and CDR2: LNHDA, SQIVND (reference sequence). The CDR3 is 13 residues long. The CDR3 DNA follows: TGTGCCACCTCGCGGGGTTCGTATCAGCCCCAGCATTTT. Residues: CATSRGSYQPQHF.

The chain has TRBV14 and TRBJ1-3, with D unresolved. This CDR3 is 15 amino acids long. V lost 2 bases to trimming and J lost 0 bases, with 8 bases between them. Germline assignment: CDR1 SGHDN and CDR2 FVKESK. CDR3 coding DNA: TGTGCCAGCAGCCAACTAGGATCCTCTGGAAACACCATATATTTT. This gives the protein CASSQLGSSGNTIYF.

This clone has just one count. The chain carries TRBV5-1 and TRBJ2-7; 11 nucleotides align to TRBD1. Germline lookup yields CDR1 SGHRS and CDR2 YFSETQ. Trimming at V came to 6 bases and at J to 3 bases, leaving 5 bases not matched to a gene. The length of the CDR3 is 14 residues. CDR3 nucleotide sequence: TGCGCCAGCAAGTCCGGGACAGGGGGCTACGAGCAGTACTTC. It yields the protein CASKSGTGGYEQYF.

The chain joins TRBV15 to TRBJ1-2, with 7 bases identical to TRBD1. V dropped 4 bases and J dropped 4; count of bases not matched to a gene: 9. Germline-derived CDR1 and CDR2 are LNHNV and YYDKDF (reference sequence). There are 15 residues in the CDR3. CDR3 in amino acids: CATSTRTGAIYGYTF. The CDR3 coding sequence is TGTGCCACCAGCACGCGGACAGGCGCGATCTATGGCTACACCTTC.

This clone was counted a few times. This chain uses TRBV5-4 with TRBJ2-3, with D perhaps TRBD2 (6 bases). V was trimmed by 5 bases and J by 0 bases, leaving 19 bases between them. From germline, CDR1 is SGHNT and CDR2 YYREEE (reference sequence). The CDR3 runs 17 residues. The CDR3 nucleotides are TGTGCCAGCAGGCGTACACGGGACTCCCTAAGCACAGATACGCAGTATTTT. This codes for CASRRTRDSLSTDTQYF.

The V and J genes are TRBV2 and TRBJ1-1, with D perhaps matching TRBD1 (5 bases). Per germline, CDR1 SNHLY and CDR2 FYNNEI. Trimming shortened V by 6 bases and J by 6 bases, and 8 bases separated the two germline ends. The CDR3 sequence is 11 residues long. The CDR3 region is CASSGQSEAFF. The DNA of the CDR3 is TGTGCCAGCAGCGGACAATCTGAAGCTTTCTTT.

The rearrangement links TRBV19 to TRBJ2-5, with a possible D match to TRBD1 (6 bases). The germline V gene encodes CDR1 LNHDA and CDR2 SQIVND (reference sequence). V lost 5 bases to trimming and J lost 7 bases, with 17 bases between them. The CDR3 is made up of 14 amino acids. This CDR3 is CASSPTGTKGTQYF. In DNA, the CDR3 is TGTGCCAGTAGTCCAACCGGGACAAAGGGGACCCAGTACTTC. Combining the CDR3 with reference TRBV19 and TRBJ2-5 gives the whole variable domain DGGITQSPKYLFRKEGQNVTLSCEQNLNHDAMYWYRQDPGQGLRLIYYSQIVNDFQKGDIAEGYSVSREKKESFPLTVTSAQKNPTAFYLCASSPTGTKGTQYFGPGTRLLVL.

The rearrangement links TRBV5-1 to TRBJ1-2, with 12 nucleotides matching TRBD1. J lost 5 bases, V lost 4 bases, and 9 bases had no gene match. Per the germline V gene, CDR1 is SGHRS and CDR2 is YFSETQ. This CDR3 comprises 16 residues. The CDR3 DNA reads as TGCGCCAGCAGCCATCTCCCGGGACAGGGGGCGTATGGCTACACCTTC. Residues: CASSHLPGQGAYGYTF.

The CDR3 reads CASTSTDTQYF. The DNA of the CDR3 is TGCGCCAGTACTAGCACAGATACGCAGTATTTT. This chain uses TRBV5-1 with TRBJ2-3, with D unresolved. This CDR3 has 11 amino acids. Trimming pared 8 bases from V and 0 bases from J, leaving 4 bases between. The V gene's germline CDR1 is SGHRS and CDR2 YFSETQ.

The chain has TRBV2 and TRBJ1-1; D is possibly TRBD1 (6 bases). Germline CDR1 reads SNHLY; CDR2 reads FYNNEI. The V gene lost 2 bases and the J gene lost 10 bases, with 14 bases spanning the gap. This CDR3 has 13 amino acids. DNA of the CDR3: TGTGCCAGCAGTGAAATACAGGGAGTTGTAGCTTTCTTT. Protein: CASSEIQGVVAFF.

This chain joins TRBV28 and TRBJ2-7; D perhaps matches TRBD2 (6 bases). This CDR3 spans 14 amino acids. Trimming took off 9 bases at V and 0 bases at J, with 15 bases between the two ends. Germline CDR1 MDHEN, CDR2 SYDVKM. The CDR3 sequence: CASKREEYSYEQYF. The CDR3 DNA sequence: TGTGCCAGTAAGAGGGAGGAGTACTCCTACGAGCAGTACTTC.

The rearrangement joins TRBV7-2 to TRBJ1-1; 7 bases are shared with TRBD1. The CDR3 is made up of 14 amino acids. Germline lookup yields CDR1 SGHTA and CDR2 FQGNSA. V lost 5 bases and J lost 9; bases outside the gene matches: 12. CDR3 protein: CASSAKGAPGKAFF. The CDR3 bases are TGTGCCAGCAGCGCGAAGGGGGCGCCGGGAAAAGCTTTCTTT.

DNA of the CDR3: TGCAGCGTTGCCTGGGCTAGCAACACCGGGGAGCTGTTTTTT. Encoded protein: CSVAWASNTGELFF. The chain employs TRBV29-1 and TRBJ2-2, with D maybe TRBD2 (5 bases). Germline-derived CDR1 and CDR2 are SQVTM and ANQGSEA. CDR3 length equals 14 residues. Deletions cut 4 bases from V and 2 bases from J, with 11 bases between.

This clone was detected only a few times. The chain couples TRBV2 to TRBJ1-1, with a tentative D call TRBD1 (6 bases). Per germline, CDR1 SNHLY and CDR2 FYNNEI. The CDR3 sequence is 15 residues long. Trimming left V 6 bases short and J 2 bases short, with 16 bases between. The CDR3 nucleotides read TGTGCCAGCAGACTCAGGGGTTGGGCCAACACTGAAGCTTTCTTT. This sequence encodes CASRLRGWANTEAFF.

This chain links TRBV24-1 with TRBJ2-3; 7 bases line up with TRBD2. V gave up 0 bases and J gave up 2 bases; unmatched junction bases: 10. Looked up from germline, CDR1 is KGHDR and CDR2 is SFDVKD. The CDR3 has 18 amino acids. The CDR3 sequence is CATSDLPPGLAATDTQYF. The CDR3 region has the DNA TGTGCCACCAGTGATTTGCCCCCGGGCCTAGCGGCCACAGATACGCAGTATTTT.

The chain combines TRBV30 with TRBJ2-5; D is undetermined. Between the trimmed V and J ends, which lost 0 bases and 2 bases, there was a span of 7 bases. Germline V gene data show CDR1 as GTSNPN and CDR2 as SVGIG (reference sequence). CDR3 size: 13 residues. The CDR3 DNA sequence: TGTGCCTGGAGTGTCGGCGGTCAAGAGACCCAGTACTTC. It translates to CAWSVGGQETQYF.

This chain uses TRBV11-2 with TRBJ1-1; D possibly corresponds to TRBD1 (6 bases). The germline V and J ends were trimmed by 6 bases and 1 base, with 18 bases remaining between them. CDR1 SGHAT and CDR2 FQNNGV come from the germline V gene. The CDR3 totals 16 residues. The CDR3 DNA reads as TGTGCCAGCAGTGACAGGCGGGTTTCGTCGAACACTGAAGCTTTCTTT. This codes for CASSDRRVSSNTEAFF.

The chain combines TRBV15 with TRBJ1-2; 7 nucleotides line up with TRBD1. Germline CDR1 LNHNV, CDR2 YYDKDF (reference sequence). J lost 5 bases, V lost 0 bases, and 3 bases had no gene match. The CDR3 has 14 amino acids. The CDR3 sequence is CATSRDMTGYGYTF. The DNA for the CDR3 is TGTGCCACCAGCAGAGATATGACAGGGTATGGCTACACCTTC.

The chain joins TRBV6-6 to TRBJ2-3, with 8 positions matching TRBD2. The CDR3 sequence is 17 residues long. The V gene end was trimmed by 5 bases and the J gene end by 5 bases; junction bases not matched to a gene: 15. From germline, CDR1 is MNHNY and CDR2 SVGAGI (reference sequence). The CDR3 protein is CASSPPLWRGEVDTQYF. DNA of the CDR3: TGTGCCAGCAGTCCCCCCCTGTGGCGGGGGGAAGTAGATACGCAGTATTTT.

CDR3 protein: CASSIDRGNSPLHF. CDR3 nucleotides: TGTGCCAGTAGTATAGACAGGGGTAATTCACCCCTCCACTTT. This rearrangement joins TRBV19 to TRBJ1-6, with D possibly TRBD1 on 6 matching bases. Per the germline V gene, CDR1 is LNHDA and CDR2 is SQIVND (reference sequence). V was pared by 0 bases and J by 6 bases, with 6 bases between. The CDR3 loop spans 14 amino acids.